The clone carrying this T cell receptor beta chain showed up just once. This sample includes further DNA sequences coding for the same CDR3. These data originate in a study of blood T cell repertoires in COVID-19. Study-level information: Specimens from acute and convalescent COVID-19 originated in the United States, Italy and Spain. PBMCs, B-cell-depleted T cells, or T cells were the source of the cDNA or gDNA that made up the material.

In the original workflow: For nucleated cells, counts were estimated from reference gene primer amplification. Profiling relied on immunoSEQ multiplex PCR, and the TCRdb table lists in-frame clones only, not all of them. V and J calls plus clone size are reproduced from that table; the DNA served to infer D and trimming. The sample has tens of thousands of clones, around nine tenths seen once. The CDR3 sequence is 14 residues long. The germline CDR1 and CDR2 sequences are SGHRS and YFSETQ. The junction had 3 bases not matched to a gene; V was cut back by 4 bases and J by 1 base. The chain couples TRBV5-1 to TRBJ1-1; 8 nucleotides align to TRBD1. The sequence derives from a woman in her fifties or sixties with active or convalescent COVID-19. Specimen: peripheral blood. The CDR3 region has the DNA TGCGCCAGCAGCCACGGGACAGGGAACACTGAAGCTTTCTTT. This encodes CASSHGTGNTEAFF.